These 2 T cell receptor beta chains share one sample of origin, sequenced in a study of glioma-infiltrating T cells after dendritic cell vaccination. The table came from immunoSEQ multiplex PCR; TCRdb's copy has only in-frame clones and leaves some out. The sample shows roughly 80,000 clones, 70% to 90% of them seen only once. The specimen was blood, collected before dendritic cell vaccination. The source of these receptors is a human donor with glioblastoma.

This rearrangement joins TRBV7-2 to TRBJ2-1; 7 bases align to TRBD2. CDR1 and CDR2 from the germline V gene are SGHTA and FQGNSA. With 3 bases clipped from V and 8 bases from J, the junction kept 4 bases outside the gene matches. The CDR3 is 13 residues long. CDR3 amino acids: CASSFWREHEQFF. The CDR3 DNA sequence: TGTGCCAGCAGCTTCTGGCGGGAGCATGAGCAGTTCTTC.

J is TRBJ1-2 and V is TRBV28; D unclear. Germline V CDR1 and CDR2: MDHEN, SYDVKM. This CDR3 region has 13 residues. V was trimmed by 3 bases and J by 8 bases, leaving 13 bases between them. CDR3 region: CASSLQSPRGYTF. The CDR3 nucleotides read TGTGCCAGCAGTTTGCAGTCCCCCAGGGGCTACACCTTC.